This T cell receptor beta chain was recovered during a study of CD8+CD57+ T cells in acquired aplastic anemia. In the study overall: DNA recovered from sorted CD4+ and CD8+ cells had a mean of approximately 3 ug.

This clonotype was recorded many times. The TCR beta profiling, which covered VDJ combination and CDR3 sequence, was carried out using genomic DNA as the template. A single record per CDR3 protein comes from TCRdb applying MiXCR to the reads. The data contain over 150,000 distinct CDR3 sequences, around 40% of them singletons. The specimen sequenced was sorted CD4+, CD8+, or CD8+CD57+ T cells (not recorded which) from PBMCs. This TCR was recovered from a human donor in good health.

CDR3 sequence: CATRARGEGNTEAFF. DNA of the CDR3: TGTGCCACTAGGGCGAGAGGTGAGGGAAACACTGAAGCTTTCTTT. The chain uses TRBV19 and TRBJ1-1; D gene ambiguous. Between the trimmed V and J ends, which lost 10 bases and 2 bases, there was a span of 20 bases. This CDR3 region has 15 residues. CDR1 is LNHDA, CDR2 SQIVND, per germline (reference sequence).